The clone carrying this T cell receptor (beta chain) has only a few counts. What it recognizes is unknown. These data originate in a study of T cells after yellow fever vaccination. Study in general: Preparation used SMART-Seq v4 Ultra Low Input for the low-cell-number fractions. Overall study findings and caveats: Peaking on day 5 versus 15, the secondary response was faster but weaker.

Germline V gene data show CDR1 as SQVTM and CDR2 as ANQGSEA. Losses at the gene ends were 7 bases for V and 1 base for J; bases not matched to a gene: 3. The CDR3 is made up of 12 amino acids. TCRdb re-analysed the 5' RACE reads in MiXCR, keeping a single row per CDR3 protein. Found here are roughly 340,000 distinct CDR3 sequences, 8% to 10% of them singletons; the top ten hold about 20%. Specimen: PBMCs, collected on the day of the first yellow fever vaccination. The receptor's source is a man aged 18 to 30 who received the YFV17D yellow fever vaccine. The chain joins TRBV29-1 to TRBJ1-2; 7 bases fit TRBD1. CDR3 sequence reads: CSAGQVNYGYTF. CDR3 DNA: TGCAGCGCTGGACAGGTTAACTATGGCTACACCTTC.